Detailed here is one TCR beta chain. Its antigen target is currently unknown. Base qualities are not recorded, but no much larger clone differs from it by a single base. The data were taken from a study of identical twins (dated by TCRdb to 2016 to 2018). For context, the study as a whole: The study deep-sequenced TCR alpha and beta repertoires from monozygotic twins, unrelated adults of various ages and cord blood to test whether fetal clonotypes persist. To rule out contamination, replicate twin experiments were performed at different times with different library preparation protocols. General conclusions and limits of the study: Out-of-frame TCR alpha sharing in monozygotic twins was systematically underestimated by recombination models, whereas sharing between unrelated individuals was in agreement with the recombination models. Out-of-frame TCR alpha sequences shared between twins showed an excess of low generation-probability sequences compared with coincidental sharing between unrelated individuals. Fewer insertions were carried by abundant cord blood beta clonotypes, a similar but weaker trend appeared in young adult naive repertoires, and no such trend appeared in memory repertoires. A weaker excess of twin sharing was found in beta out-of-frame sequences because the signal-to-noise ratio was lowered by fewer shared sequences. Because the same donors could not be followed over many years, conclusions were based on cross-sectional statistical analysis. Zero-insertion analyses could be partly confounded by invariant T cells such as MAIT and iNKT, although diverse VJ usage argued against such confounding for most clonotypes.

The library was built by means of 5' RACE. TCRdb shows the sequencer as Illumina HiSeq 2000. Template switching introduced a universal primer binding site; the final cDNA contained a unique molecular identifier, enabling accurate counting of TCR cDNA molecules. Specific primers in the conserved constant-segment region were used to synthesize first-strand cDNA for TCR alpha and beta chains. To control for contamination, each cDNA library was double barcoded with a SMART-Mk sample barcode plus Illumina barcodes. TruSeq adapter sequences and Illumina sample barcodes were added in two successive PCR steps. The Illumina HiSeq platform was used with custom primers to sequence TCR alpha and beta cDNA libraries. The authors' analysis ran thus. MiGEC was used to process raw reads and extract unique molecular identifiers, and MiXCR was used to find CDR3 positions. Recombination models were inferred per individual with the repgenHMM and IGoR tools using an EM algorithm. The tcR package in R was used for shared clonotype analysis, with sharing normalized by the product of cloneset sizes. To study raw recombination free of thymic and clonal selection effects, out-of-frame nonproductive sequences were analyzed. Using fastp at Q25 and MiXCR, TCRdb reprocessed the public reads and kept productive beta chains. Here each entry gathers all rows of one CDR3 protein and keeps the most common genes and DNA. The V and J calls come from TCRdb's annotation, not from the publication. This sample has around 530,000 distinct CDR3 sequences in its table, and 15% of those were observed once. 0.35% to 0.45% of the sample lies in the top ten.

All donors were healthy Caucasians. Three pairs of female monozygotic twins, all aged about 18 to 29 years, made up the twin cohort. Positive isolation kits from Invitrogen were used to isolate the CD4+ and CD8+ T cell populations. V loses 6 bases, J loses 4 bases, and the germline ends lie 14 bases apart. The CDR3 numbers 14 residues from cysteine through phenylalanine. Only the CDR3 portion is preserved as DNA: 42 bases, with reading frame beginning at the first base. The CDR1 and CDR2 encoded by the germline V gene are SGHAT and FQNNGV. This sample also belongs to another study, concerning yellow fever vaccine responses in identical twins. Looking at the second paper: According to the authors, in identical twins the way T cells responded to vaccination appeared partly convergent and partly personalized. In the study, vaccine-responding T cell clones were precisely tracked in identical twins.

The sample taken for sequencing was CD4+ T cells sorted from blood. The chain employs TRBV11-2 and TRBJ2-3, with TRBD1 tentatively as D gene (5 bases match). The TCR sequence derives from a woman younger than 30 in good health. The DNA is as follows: TGTGCCAGCAGGGACCTGAAGGGGCCAGATACGCAGTATTTT. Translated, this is CASRDLKGPDTQYF.